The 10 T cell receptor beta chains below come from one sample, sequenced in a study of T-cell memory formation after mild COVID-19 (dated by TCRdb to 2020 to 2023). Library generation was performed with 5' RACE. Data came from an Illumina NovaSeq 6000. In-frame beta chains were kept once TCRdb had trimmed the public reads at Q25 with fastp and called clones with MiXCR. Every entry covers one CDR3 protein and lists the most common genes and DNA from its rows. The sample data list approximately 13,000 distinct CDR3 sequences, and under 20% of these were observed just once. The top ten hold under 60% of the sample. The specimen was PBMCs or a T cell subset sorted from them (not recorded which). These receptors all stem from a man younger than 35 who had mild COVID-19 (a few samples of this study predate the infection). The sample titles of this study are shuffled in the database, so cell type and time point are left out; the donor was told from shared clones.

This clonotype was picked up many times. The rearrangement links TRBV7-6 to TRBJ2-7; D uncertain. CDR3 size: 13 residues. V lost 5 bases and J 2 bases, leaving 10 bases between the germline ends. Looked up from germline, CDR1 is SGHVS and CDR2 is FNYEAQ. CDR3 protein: CASSPTNAYEQYV. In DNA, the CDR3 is TGTGCCAGCAGCCCCACCAACGCCTACGAGCAGTACGTC.

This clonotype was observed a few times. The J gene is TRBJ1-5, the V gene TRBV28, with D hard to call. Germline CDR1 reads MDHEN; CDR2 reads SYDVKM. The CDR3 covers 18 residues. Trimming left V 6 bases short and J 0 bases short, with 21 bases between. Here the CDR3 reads CASSPAPGILSSNQPQHF. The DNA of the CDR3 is TGTGCCAGCAGCCCGGCTCCGGGTATATTGTCTAGCAATCAGCCCCAGCATTTT.

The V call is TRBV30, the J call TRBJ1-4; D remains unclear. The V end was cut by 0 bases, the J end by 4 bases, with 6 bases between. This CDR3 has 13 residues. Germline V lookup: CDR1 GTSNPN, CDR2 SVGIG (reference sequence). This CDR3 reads CAWSVQVNEKLFF. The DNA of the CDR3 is TGTGCCTGGAGTGTGCAGGTTAATGAAAAACTGTTTTTT.

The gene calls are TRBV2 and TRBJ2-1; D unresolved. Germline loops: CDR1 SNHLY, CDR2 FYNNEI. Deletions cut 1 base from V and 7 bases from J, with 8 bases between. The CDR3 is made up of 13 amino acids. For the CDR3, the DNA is TGTGCCAGCAGTGAAGGGGCCTGGAATGAGCAGTTCTTC. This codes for CASSEGAWNEQFF. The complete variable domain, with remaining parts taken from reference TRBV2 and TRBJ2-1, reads EPEVTQTPSHQVTQMGQEVILRCVPISNHLYFYWYRQILGQKVEFLVSFYNNEISEKSEIFDDQFSVERPDGSNFTLKIRSTKLEDSAMYFCASSEGAWNEQFFGPGTRLTVL.

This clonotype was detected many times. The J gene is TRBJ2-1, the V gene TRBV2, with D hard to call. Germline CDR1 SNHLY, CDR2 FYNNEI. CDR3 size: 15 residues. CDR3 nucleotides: TGTGCTATGATTGCCGGGTCTCTTAACAACAATGAGCAGTTCTTC. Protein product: CAMIAGSLNNNEQFF.

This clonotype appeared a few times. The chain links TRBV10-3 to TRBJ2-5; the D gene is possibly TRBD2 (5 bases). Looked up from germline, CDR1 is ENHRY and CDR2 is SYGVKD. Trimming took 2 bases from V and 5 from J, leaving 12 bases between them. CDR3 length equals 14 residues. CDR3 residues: CAISESGRRETQYF. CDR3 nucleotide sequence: TGTGCCATCAGTGAGAGCGGTAGAAGGGAGACCCAGTACTTC.

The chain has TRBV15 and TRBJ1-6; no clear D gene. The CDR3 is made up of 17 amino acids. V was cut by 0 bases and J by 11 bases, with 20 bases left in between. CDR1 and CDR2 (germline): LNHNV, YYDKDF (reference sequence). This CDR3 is CATSRDVAGIPSPPLHF. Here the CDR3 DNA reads TGTGCCACCAGCAGAGATGTGGCCGGGATACCATCTCCACCCCTCCACTTT.

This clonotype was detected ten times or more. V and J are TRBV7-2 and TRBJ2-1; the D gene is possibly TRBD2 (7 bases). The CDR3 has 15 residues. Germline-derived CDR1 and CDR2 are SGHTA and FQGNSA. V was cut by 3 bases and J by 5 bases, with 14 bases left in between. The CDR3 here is CASSFSGGRDNEQFF. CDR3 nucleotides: TGTGCCAGCAGCTTTTCGGGGGGCAGGGACAATGAGCAGTTCTTC.

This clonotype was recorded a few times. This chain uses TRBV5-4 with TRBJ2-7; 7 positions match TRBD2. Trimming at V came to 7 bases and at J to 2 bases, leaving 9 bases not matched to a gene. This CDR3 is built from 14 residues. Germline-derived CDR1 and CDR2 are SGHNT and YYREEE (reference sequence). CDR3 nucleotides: TGTGCCAGCGGAACCCGCGGGAGCACCTACGAGCAGTACTTC. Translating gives CASGTRGSTYEQYF.

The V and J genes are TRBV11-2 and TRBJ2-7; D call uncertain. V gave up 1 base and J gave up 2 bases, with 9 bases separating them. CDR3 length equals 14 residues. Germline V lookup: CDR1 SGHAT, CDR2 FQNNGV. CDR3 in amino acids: CASSLGPFTYEQYF. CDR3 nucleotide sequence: TGTGCCAGCAGCTTAGGTCCCTTTACCTACGAGCAGTACTTC.